Each of the 9 T cell receptor beta chains below was sequenced from the same sample in a study of blood T cell repertoires in COVID-19. The protocol was immunoSEQ multiplex PCR, while the TCRdb copy is restricted to in-frame clones and leaves out a portion. Among some 98,000 clones listed, approximately 82% were seen once. Sequencing was performed on peripheral blood. The receptors shown here come from a man aged 70 or older with active or convalescent COVID-19.

The rearrangement links TRBV4-3 to TRBJ1-2; no firm D call. This CDR3 region has 17 residues. The V and J ends lost 1 base and 4 bases respectively, with 19 bases between them. Per germline, CDR1 LGHNA and CDR2 YSLEER. The CDR3 is CASSQVADTEGRYGYTF. The CDR3 DNA sequence: TGCGCCAGCAGCCAAGTCGCCGACACGGAGGGTCGCTATGGCTACACCTTC.

The rearrangement links TRBV19 to TRBJ1-2; TRBD1 agrees at 10 bases. The V gene end was trimmed by 5 bases and the J gene end by 4 bases; junction bases not matched to a gene: 4. Germline V gene lookup returns CDR1 LNHDA and CDR2 SQIVND (reference sequence). There are 14 residues in the CDR3. CDR3 nucleotides: TGTGCCAGTAGTGTCCGGACAGGGGGCTATGGCTACACCTTC. This translates into CASSVRTGGYGYTF.

This sequence joins TRBV27 and TRBJ1-4; D remains unclear. In germline, CDR1 is MNHEY, CDR2 SMNVEV (reference sequence). This CDR3 is 16 amino acids long. Trimming took off 5 bases at V and 4 bases at J, with 17 bases between the two ends. The DNA for the CDR3 is TGTGCCAGCAGTCCACATCGGTGGGCAAGTAATGAAAAACTGTTTTTT. It translates to CASSPHRWASNEKLFF. The variable domain in full, completed from reference TRBV27 and TRBJ1-4, reads EAQVTQNPRYLITVTGKKLTVTCSQNMNHEYMSWYRQDPGLGLRQIYYSMNVEVTDKGDVPEGYKVSRKEKRNFPLILESPSPNQTSLYFCASSPHRWASNEKLFFGSGTQLSVL.

The chain has TRBV2 and TRBJ2-1, with TRBD1 matching over 9 bases. Germline trimming cut 6 bases from V and 4 bases from J; bases unmatched to any gene: 16. The CDR3 has 18 residues. CDR1 and CDR2 from the germline V gene are SNHLY and FYNNEI. The CDR3 region has the DNA TGTGCCAGCAGGGAGCTCGGACAGGGGAGCATGTCATACAATGAGCAGTTCTTC. Encoded protein: CASRELGQGSMSYNEQFF.

The rearrangement links TRBV3-1 (or the pseudogene TRBV3-2) to TRBJ2-5; 10 positions match TRBD2. This CDR3 has 22 amino acids. The germline gives CDR1 LGHDT, CDR2 YNNKEL (reference sequence). V trimming: 1 base; J trimming: 2 bases; junction bases outside the gene matches: 22. DNA of the CDR3: TGTGCCAGCAGCCAAGTGTCTCCAGGATTGGTTAGCGGGGGGATATGGCAAGAGACCCAGTACTTC. Protein product: CASSQVSPGLVSGGIWQETQYF.

The rearrangement uses TRBV6-5 and TRBJ2-3; 9 positions match TRBD2. Looked up from germline, CDR1 is MNHEY and CDR2 is SVGAGI. Trimming removed 5 bases from V and 5 bases from J; junction bases left unmatched: 5. This CDR3 is 14 amino acids long. The CDR3 loop reads CASSPSGAGDTQYF. CDR3 DNA: TGTGCCAGCAGTCCTAGCGGGGCAGGAGATACGCAGTATTTT.

This rearrangement joins TRBV7-8 to TRBJ2-1, with TRBD1 identical over 10 bases. This CDR3 is built from 17 residues. The germline V gene has CDR1 SGHVS and CDR2 FQNEAQ. J was trimmed by 5 bases and V by 0 bases; bases with no gene match: 7. For the CDR3, the DNA is TGTGCCAGCAGCTTAGCCCTTCCCGGGACAGGGGACAATGAGCAGTTCTTC. Translated: CASSLALPGTGDNEQFF.

The chain is built from TRBV4-2 and TRBJ2-3; 8 positions agree with TRBD2. V lost 3 bases to trimming and J lost 1 base; unmatched junction nucleotides: 3. The germline V gene has CDR1 LGHNA and CDR2 YNFKEQ. This CDR3 is built from 15 residues. CDR3 sequence: CASSQKTSGTDTQYF. The CDR3 nucleotides read TGTGCCAGCAGCCAGAAGACTAGCGGCACAGATACGCAGTATTTT.

The CDR3: CASSRLAGGPESKNIQYF. The CDR3 DNA reads TGTGCCAGTAGTCGACTAGCGGGGGGGCCTGAGTCCAAAAACATTCAGTACTTC. The gene calls are TRBV19 and TRBJ2-4, with TRBD2 matching over 14 bases. Trimming took 5 bases from V and 2 from J; bases not matched to a gene: 8. The CDR3 totals 18 residues. CDR1 is LNHDA and CDR2 is SQIVND in the germline V gene (reference sequence).